Each of the 25 T cell receptor beta chains below was sequenced from the same sample in a study of blood T cell repertoires in COVID-19. TCRdb's table, derived via immunoSEQ multiplex PCR, lists solely in-frame clones and lacks some. The sample lists fewer than 100,000 clones, around three quarters occurring once. Sample: peripheral blood. These receptors came from a woman in her 70s with acute or convalescent COVID-19.

This chain links TRBV5-1 with TRBJ1-6; D unresolved. Trimming left V 2 bases short and J 7 bases short, with 10 bases between. The CDR3 spans 14 residues. Germline assignment: CDR1 SGHRS and CDR2 YFSETQ. The CDR3 nucleotides are TGCGCCAGCAGCTTCGGAGGGTCCAATTCACCCCTCCACTTT. Translation gives CASSFGGSNSPLHF. Variable domain in full (rest from reference TRBV5-1 and TRBJ1-6): KAGVTQTPRYLIKTRGQQVTLSCSPISGHRSVSWYQQTPGQGLQFLFEYFSETQRNKGNFPGRFSGRQFSNSRSEMNVSTLELGDSALYLCASSFGGSNSPLHFGNGTRLTVT.

This sequence joins TRBV7-3 and TRBJ1-1; tentatively, D is TRBD1 (6 bases). Germline V gene lookup returns CDR1 SGHTA and CDR2 FQGTGA. This CDR3 spans 13 amino acids. V lost 5 bases and J lost 4, with 11 bases in between. CDR3 sequence (DNA): TGTGCCAGCAGCGTGGACAGAGGCACTGAAGCTTTCTTT. This encodes CASSVDRGTEAFF.

Only one count was recorded for this clone. The CDR3 DNA follows: TGCAGCGTTGTGTATGTGAACACTGAAGCTTTCTTT. Encoded protein: CSVVYVNTEAFF. The chain uses TRBV29-1 and TRBJ1-1; D call uncertain. This CDR3 has 12 residues. Germline V gives CDR1 SQVTM, CDR2 ANQGSEA. V shed 4 bases and J shed 0 bases, with 6 bases lying between them. Supplemented by reference TRBV29-1 and TRBJ1-1, the full variable domain reads SAVISQKPSRDICQRGTSLTIQCQVDSQVTMMFWYRQQPGQSLTLIATANQGSEATYESGFVIDKFPISRPNLTFSTLTVSNMSPEDSSIYLCSVVYVNTEAFFGQGTRLTVV.

The rearrangement joins TRBV6-5 to TRBJ1-2, with TRBD1 matching 8 bases. There are 11 residues in the CDR3. Germline-derived CDR1 and CDR2 are MNHEY and SVGAGI. J gave up 9 bases and V 7 bases, and 4 bases lay outside the gene matches. CDR3 amino acids: CASKTGVRYTF. CDR3 nucleotides: TGTGCCAGCAAGACAGGGGTCCGCTACACCTTC.

The chain combines TRBV6-5 with TRBJ2-7; D might be TRBD2 (7 bases). The V gene lost 5 bases and the J gene lost 2 bases, with 16 bases spanning the gap. CDR1 is MNHEY and CDR2 is SVGAGI in the germline V gene. CDR3 length: 15 residues. CDR3 DNA: TGTGCCAGCAGTCAGGCCGGAGGGGGGGCCTACGAGCAGTACTTC. As protein: CASSQAGGGAYEQYF.

The V call is TRBV7-8, the J call TRBJ2-4; D may be TRBD2 (6 bases). There are 17 residues in the CDR3. V lost 4 bases to trimming and J lost 1 base, with 17 bases between them. Germline assignment: CDR1 SGHVS and CDR2 FQNEAQ. CDR3 nucleotides: TGTGCCAGCAGCTCGGGGGTCCAGGTTCATGCCAAAAACATTCAGTACTTC. Its protein is CASSSGVQVHAKNIQYF.

This chain uses TRBV9 with TRBJ2-7, with TRBD2 matching 10 bases. The CDR3 length is 16 residues. In germline, CDR1 is SGDLS, CDR2 YYNGEE. With 0 bases clipped from V and 5 bases from J, the junction kept 8 bases outside the gene matches. CDR3 nucleotides: TGTGCCAGCAGCGTAGGCCTAGCGGGAGCGGAGCACGAGCAGTACTTC. Translated: CASSVGLAGAEHEQYF.

This sequence joins TRBV6-6 and TRBJ1-2; 7 bases align to TRBD1. Germline CDR1 is MNHNY and CDR2 is SVGAGI (reference sequence). With V trimmed by 3 bases and J by 3 bases, 4 bases remained unmatched. The CDR3 has 14 amino acids. The DNA for the CDR3 is TGTGCCAGCAGTTATGCTGGACAGGACTATGGCTACACCTTC. Translated, it gives CASSYAGQDYGYTF.

The genes are TRBV4-3 and TRBJ1-6, with TRBD1 matching over 9 bases. The V and J ends lost 0 bases and 10 bases, in that order; junction bases with no gene match: 7. Germline lookup yields CDR1 LGHNA and CDR2 YSLEER. The CDR3 runs 16 residues. The CDR3 region has the DNA TGCGCCAGCAGCCAAGAAGCCGGGACAGGGATGTCACCCCTCCACTTT. Translation gives CASSQEAGTGMSPLHF.

V usage is TRBV12-3 or TRBV12-4 and J usage is TRBJ1-6, with D tentatively TRBD1 (6 bases). V was clipped by 7 bases and J by 8 bases, with 12 bases between them. The CDR3 is made up of 13 amino acids. The CDR3 nucleotides are TGTGCCAGCAATCTCCAGGGGCATTCACCCCTCCACTTT. Translation gives CASNLQGHSPLHF.

CDR3 bases: TGCGCCAGCAGCCGGGACAGGGGGAGATACGAGCAGTACTTC. Translating gives CASSRDRGRYEQYF. The chain links TRBV5-1 to TRBJ2-7; 11 nucleotides align to TRBD1. The CDR3 consists of 14 residues. V dropped 4 bases and J dropped 4; count of bases not matched to a gene: 4. The germline V gene encodes CDR1 SGHRS and CDR2 YFSETQ.

The V gene is TRBV7-2, the J gene TRBJ2-7, with 7 bases identical to TRBD2. The CDR3 runs 15 residues. V trimming: 5 bases; J trimming: 6 bases; junction bases outside the gene matches: 13. Germline CDR1 SGHTA, CDR2 FQGNSA. CDR3 bases: TGTGCCAGCAGCCGGGGGGACTGGCAGGGACTCGAGCAGTACTTC. Translation: CASSRGDWQGLEQYF.

The V and J genes are TRBV6-5 and TRBJ1-1, with unresolved D. This CDR3 region has 13 residues. Trimming removed 5 bases at V and 1 base at J, with 8 bases between. Germline loops: CDR1 MNHEY, CDR2 SVGAGI. Here the CDR3 DNA reads TGTGCCAGCAGTACGAGGGAGAACACTGAAGCTTTCTTT. Its translation: CASSTRENTEAFF.

This clone was seen more than once but under ten times. The V gene is TRBV5-1, the J gene TRBJ2-1, with D possibly matching TRBD2 (5 bases). V shed 3 bases and J shed 6 bases, with 10 bases lying between them. This CDR3 comprises 13 residues. Looked up from germline, CDR1 is SGHRS and CDR2 is YFSETQ. This chain's CDR3 is CASSSLSANEQFF. The CDR3 DNA follows: TGCGCCAGCAGCTCGCTTAGCGCCAATGAGCAGTTCTTC.

In regard to this clone: Distinct nucleotide sequences in the sample also encode this CDR3. This chain joins TRBV9 and TRBJ2-1; 7 positions match TRBD2. J gave up 0 bases and V 2 bases, and 2 bases lay outside the gene matches. The CDR3 contains 15 residues. CDR1 SGDLS and CDR2 YYNGEE come from the germline V gene. This chain's CDR3 is CASSVSGISYNEQFF. The CDR3 DNA reads TGTGCCAGCAGCGTCAGCGGGATCTCCTACAATGAGCAGTTCTTC.

This chain uses TRBV13 with TRBJ2-1; D is unresolved. Germline CDR1 PRHDT, CDR2 FYEKMQ (reference sequence). There are 12 residues in the CDR3. Trimming stripped 4 bases from V and 10 bases from J, with 11 bases between. The CDR3 here is CASSSLVGEQFF. Written as DNA, the CDR3 is TGTGCCAGCAGCTCCCTTGTCGGGGAGCAGTTCTTC.

The rearrangement joins TRBV12-3 or TRBV12-4 to TRBJ2-5; D uncertain. The CDR3 has 12 residues. V lost 0 bases to trimming and J lost 4 bases, with 3 bases between them. Here the CDR3 DNA reads TGTGCCAGCAGTTTAGCAGCAGAGACCCAGTACTTC. It encodes CASSLAAETQYF.

V usage is TRBV5-4 and J usage is TRBJ2-1; the match to TRBD2 covers 10 bases. This CDR3 is built from 16 residues. Germline CDR1 and CDR2: SGHNT and YYREEE (reference sequence). The trim removed 4 bases at V and 3 bases at J, leaving 7 bases unmatched. CDR3 DNA: TGTGCCAGCAGCGCCACCAGCGGGGGGGTCTACAATGAGCAGTTCTTC. This gives the protein CASSATSGGVYNEQFF.

On this clone: Other DNA sequences in the same sample also yield this CDR3. This sequence joins TRBV9 and TRBJ2-1; 7 bases are shared with TRBD1. Germline assignment: CDR1 SGDLS and CDR2 YYNGEE. This CDR3 region has 13 residues. The V and J ends lost 4 bases and 4 bases, in that order; junction bases with no gene match: 2. The CDR3: CASSLDRYNEQFF. The CDR3 coding sequence is TGTGCCAGCAGCTTGGACAGGTACAATGAGCAGTTCTTC.

The V gene is TRBV28, the J gene TRBJ1-6, with 9 bases fitting TRBD1. This CDR3 is 13 amino acids long. Germline CDR1 and CDR2: MDHEN and SYDVKM. The junction had 1 base not matched to a gene; V was cut back by 6 bases and J by 7 bases. The CDR3 region has the DNA TGTGCCAGCAGGGGGACAGGGAATTCACCCCTCCACTTT. Amino acid sequence: CASRGTGNSPLHF.

This chain uses TRBV6-5 with TRBJ1-5; D call uncertain. The germline V gene has CDR1 MNHEY and CDR2 SVGAGI. The V end was cut by 8 bases, the J end by 7 bases, with 18 bases between. CDR3 size: 14 residues. CDR3 residues: CASGESGSQQPQHF. Here the CDR3 DNA reads TGTGCCAGCGGAGAAAGCGGGTCTCAACAGCCCCAGCATTTT.

V is TRBV21-1 and J is TRBJ2-2; the D segment call TRBD2 is taken from the table without a DNA check. TRBV21-1 is a pseudogene. CDR3 length: 21 residues. The CDR3 DNA sequence: TGTGCCAGCAGCAAGGGGGATCTAGCGGGGCGACAGAAGGGAAACACCGGGGAGCTGTTTTTT. Residues: CASSKGDLAGRQKGNTGELFF.

This clone was detected only a few times. The genes are TRBV30 and TRBJ1-1; D ambiguous. V gave up 1 base and J gave up 0 bases, with 9 bases separating them. The germline V gene encodes CDR1 GTSNPN and CDR2 SVGIG (reference sequence). The length of the CDR3 is 14 residues. CDR3 DNA: TGTGCCTGGAGTGCGGGAGGCCTGAACACTGAAGCTTTCTTT. Protein product: CAWSAGGLNTEAFF.

The rearrangement joins TRBV6-2 or TRBV6-3 to TRBJ2-7; TRBD2 is a possible D gene (6 bases). From germline, CDR1 is MNHEY and CDR2 SVGEGT. This CDR3 contains 14 residues. Trimming removed 4 bases from V and 2 bases from J, with 12 bases in between. The DNA of the CDR3 is TGTGCCAGCAGTTTTGGGGCGGGAACCTACGAGCAGTACTTC. Translating it yields CASSFGAGTYEQYF.

This chain connects TRBV5-1 to TRBJ2-7; the D gene is possibly TRBD1 (5 bases). Germline V lookup: CDR1 SGHRS, CDR2 YFSETQ. Trimming left V 1 base short and J 3 bases short, with 11 bases between. The CDR3 spans 14 residues. CDR3 sequence (DNA): TGCGCCAGCAGCTTGATTGGCAGGGACTACGAGCAGTACTTC. Translating it yields CASSLIGRDYEQYF.